The next 19 T cell receptor beta chains were all read from a single sample in a study of blood T cell repertoires in COVID-19. The data were produced by immunoSEQ multiplex PCR, yet TCRdb's version contains in-frame clones alone and is incomplete. The sample consists of 200,000 to 250,000 clones, more than 85% of them appearing once. The sample comprised peripheral blood. Every receptor here comes from a woman aged 45-59 years with COVID-19, enrolled during active disease.

Remarks on this clone: At the DNA level, this CDR3 is encoded by other sequences in the same sample as well. V usage is TRBV29-1 and J usage is TRBJ2-5; no clear D. The CDR3 loop spans 10 amino acids. From germline, CDR1 is SQVTM and CDR2 ANQGSEA. V was cut by 4 bases and J by 5 bases, with 5 bases left in between. The CDR3 DNA follows: TGCAGCGTTGGAGCTGAGACCCAGTACTTC. Translation: CSVGAETQYF.

This sequence joins TRBV12-5 and TRBJ2-7; D unresolved. Trimming took off 1 base at V and 4 bases at J, with 8 bases between the two ends. CDR1 and CDR2 (germline): LGHNT, FRNRAP. The CDR3 has 13 residues. This CDR3 is CASGLAISYEQYF. The CDR3 bases are TGTGCTAGTGGTTTGGCTATCTCATACGAGCAGTACTTC.

This clone was seen once. This rearrangement joins TRBV2 to TRBJ2-5; D is unclear. Germline CDR1 reads SNHLY; CDR2 reads FYNNEI. The CDR3 is 15 amino acids. Trimming removed 1 base from V and 4 bases from J, with 13 bases in between. The CDR3 DNA follows: TGTGCCAGCAGTGAAGTGGCCCCTGAGGCAGAGACCCAGTACTTC. As protein: CASSEVAPEAETQYF.

The V and J genes are TRBV4-3 and TRBJ1-4; 11 bases line up with TRBD1. Germline V gene data show CDR1 as LGHNA and CDR2 as YSLEER. This CDR3 spans 15 amino acids. V lost 4 bases, J lost 8 bases, and 6 bases stayed unmatched. CDR3: CASSPGQGAGEKLFF. The CDR3, as DNA: TGCGCCAGCAGCCCAGGACAGGGGGCAGGCGAAAAACTGTTTTTT.

About this clone: The sample has other DNA sequences that encode this CDR3 too. J is TRBJ1-1 and V is TRBV12-5, with a weak D call TRBD1 (6 bases). The V end was cut by 7 bases, the J end by 2 bases, with 11 bases between. CDR1 and CDR2 from the germline V gene are LGHNT and FRNRAP. The CDR3 is made up of 13 amino acids. The CDR3 is CASAPTGNTEAFF. The CDR3 region has the DNA TGTGCTAGTGCTCCGACAGGCAACACTGAAGCTTTCTTT.

The V call is TRBV27, the J call TRBJ1-1, with D perhaps matching TRBD1 (5 bases). The CDR3 extends over 14 amino acids. Trimming cost V 6 bases and J 1 base, with 12 bases left between them. Germline V gene data show CDR1 as MNHEY and CDR2 as SMNVEV (reference sequence). This CDR3 is CASSPNRGNTEAFF. The CDR3 coding sequence is TGTGCCAGCAGCCCTAATAGGGGGAACACTGAAGCTTTCTTT.

The table lists this clone with a few counts. The chain carries TRBV7-2 and TRBJ1-5; D might be TRBD1 (5 bases). Trimming took off 1 base at V and 7 bases at J, with 14 bases between the two ends. This CDR3 contains 15 residues. Germline CDR1 is SGHTA and CDR2 is FQGNSA. The CDR3 loop reads CASSLVGQGGQPQHF. As DNA, the CDR3 is TGTGCCAGCAGCTTAGTGGGGCAGGGAGGCCAGCCCCAGCATTTT. Filled out from reference TRBV7-2 and TRBJ1-5, the complete variable domain reads GAGVSQSPSNKVTEKGKDVELRCDPISGHTALYWYRQSLGQGLEFLIYFQGNSAPDKSGLPSDRFSAERTGGSVSTLTIQRTQQEDSAVYLCASSLVGQGGQPQHFGDGTRLSIL.

The genes are TRBV27 and TRBJ1-2, with 10 positions matching TRBD1. Germline V gene lookup returns CDR1 MNHEY and CDR2 SMNVEV (reference sequence). The trim removed 5 bases at V and 7 bases at J, leaving 10 bases unmatched. The CDR3 totals 15 residues. DNA for the CDR3: TGTGCCAGCAGTCCTGGACAGGGGGGGAGTGGTGGCTACACCTTC. Translation: CASSPGQGGSGGYTF.

V and J are TRBV28 and TRBJ1-2; D is possibly TRBD1 (5 bases). The germline V gene encodes CDR1 MDHEN and CDR2 SYDVKM. The CDR3 spans 15 residues. Trimming cost V 5 bases and J 5 bases, with 18 bases left between them. CDR3 in amino acids: CASSHGTFARYGYTF. In DNA, the CDR3 is TGTGCCAGCAGTCATGGGACTTTCGCAAGATATGGCTACACCTTC.

The chain uses TRBV19 and TRBJ2-4; TRBD2 might be the D (5 bases). Trimming took off 7 bases at V and 8 bases at J, with 15 bases between the two ends. In germline, CDR1 is LNHDA, CDR2 SQIVND (reference sequence). The CDR3 totals 13 residues. The CDR3 DNA sequence: TGTGCCAGTATGGGATCCATCGGGGACATTCAGTACTTC. Amino acid sequence: CASMGSIGDIQYF.

This clone was detected a few times. The rearrangement uses TRBV9 and TRBJ2-3; D is undetermined. This CDR3 region has 13 residues. V lost 3 bases and J 6 bases, leaving 11 bases between the germline ends. Germline assignment: CDR1 SGDLS and CDR2 YYNGEE. DNA of the CDR3: TGTGCCAGCAGCGCCTTGCCTCGGGATACGCAGTATTTT. Its translation is CASSALPRDTQYF.

This clone has just a few counts. The chain uses TRBV12-5 and TRBJ2-7; 10 bases agree with TRBD1. This CDR3 is built from 16 residues. Losses at the gene ends were 4 bases for V and 3 bases for J; bases not matched to a gene: 9. CDR1 is LGHNT, CDR2 FRNRAP, per germline. In DNA, the CDR3 is TGTGCTAGTGGTTACCCCGAAGGGACAGGGGACTACGAGCAGTACTTC. This sequence encodes CASGYPEGTGDYEQYF.

V gene TRBV2 combines with J gene TRBJ1-4; the D is unclear. The V gene lost 2 bases and the J gene lost 4 bases, with 11 bases spanning the gap. The germline V gene has CDR1 SNHLY and CDR2 FYNNEI. The CDR3 loop spans 15 amino acids. For the CDR3, the DNA is TGTGCCAGCAGTGAAAGTAAAAGCCTTAATGAAAAACTGTTTTTT. This translates into CASSESKSLNEKLFF. Full variable domain (missing parts from reference TRBV2 and TRBJ1-4): EPEVTQTPSHQVTQMGQEVILRCVPISNHLYFYWYRQILGQKVEFLVSFYNNEISEKSEIFDDQFSVERPDGSNFTLKIRSTKLEDSAMYFCASSESKSLNEKLFFGSGTQLSVL.

This clone occurred a few times. The J gene is TRBJ1-1, the V gene TRBV5-1, with 7 bases fitting TRBD1. In germline, CDR1 is SGHRS, CDR2 YFSETQ. After removal of 2 bases from V and 5 bases from J, the junction contained 3 bases not matched to a gene. This CDR3 has 13 amino acids. The CDR3 loop is CASSFPGGTEAFF. CDR3 DNA: TGCGCCAGCAGCTTTCCAGGGGGAACTGAAGCTTTCTTT.

The V and J genes are TRBV19 and TRBJ1-5; D possibly corresponds to TRBD1 (5 bases). V lost 6 bases and J 0 bases, leaving 12 bases between the germline ends. Looked up from germline, CDR1 is LNHDA and CDR2 is SQIVND (reference sequence). CDR3 length: 15 amino acids. The CDR3 spells CASRGGSHSNQPQHF. The CDR3 coding sequence is TGTGCCAGTAGGGGGGGTTCCCATAGCAATCAGCCCCAGCATTTT.

About this clone itself: Other DNA sequences of this sample code for an identical CDR3. The chain employs TRBV28 and TRBJ2-7; possibly TRBD2 for D (6 bases). This CDR3 spans 12 amino acids. The germline CDR1 and CDR2 sequences are MDHEN and SYDVKM. The germline V and J ends were trimmed by 5 bases and 4 bases, with 9 bases remaining between them. The CDR3 DNA follows: TGTGCCAGCAGTCCACGGGGGTACGAGCAGTACGTC. Protein: CASSPRGYEQYV.

The table lists this clone with a count of one. CDR3 nucleotides: TGTGCCAGCAGTGAAAGGGGGGGAGGACAGCCCCAGCATTTT. Amino acids: CASSERGGGQPQHF. The chain combines TRBV6-1 with TRBJ1-5; a possible D gene is TRBD1 (6 bases). V lost 2 bases and J lost 7, with 12 bases in between. This CDR3 comprises 14 residues. Germline loops: CDR1 MNHNS, CDR2 SASEGT.

The rearrangement joins TRBV18 to TRBJ2-1; D gene uncertain. V was pared by 2 bases and J by 6 bases, with 11 bases between. The germline CDR1 and CDR2 sequences are KGHSH and LQKENI. The CDR3 covers 14 residues. The CDR3 bases are TGTGCCAGCTCACCATTAGGCGGATTCAATGAGCAGTTCTTC. As protein: CASSPLGGFNEQFF.

This chain links TRBV18 with TRBJ1-2, with 11 positions matching TRBD1. V lost 3 bases to trimming and J lost 4 bases; unmatched junction nucleotides: 7. This CDR3 spans 16 amino acids. Per germline, CDR1 KGHSH and CDR2 LQKENI. In DNA, the CDR3 is TGTGCCAGCTCACCCCTATCCGGACAGGGGGCCTATGGCTACACCTTC. This codes for CASSPLSGQGAYGYTF.